This T cell receptor (beta chain) stems from a study of cytomegalovirus exposure and HLA in healthy donors. Both 60 Vbeta primers and 13 Jbeta primers went into the PCR. Measured with immunoSEQ multiplex PCR; TCRdb has only the in-frame clones, and not every one. The sample holds around 140,000 clones, more than 75% seen once. Findings and caveats of the study: Reports indicated that the classifier achieved high specificity and sensitivity in diagnosing cytomegalovirus status. HLA restriction was apparent for most CMV-associated TCR beta chains in a later analysis.

Notes on this clone: The antigen is unknown.

Specimen: PBMCs. This TCR derives from a male donor in good health and CMV-seronegative.

CDR3 DNA sequence: TGTGCCAGTAGTATCGCAGCGGGGGGGCCTCAAGAGACCCAGTACTTC. Its translation: CASSIAAGGPQETQYF. V is TRBV19 and J is TRBJ2-5; 10 nucleotides align to TRBD2. Germline values: CDR1 LNHDA, CDR2 SQIVND (reference sequence). The CDR3 is 16 residues long. With V trimmed by 3 bases and J by 2 bases, 6 bases remained unmatched.